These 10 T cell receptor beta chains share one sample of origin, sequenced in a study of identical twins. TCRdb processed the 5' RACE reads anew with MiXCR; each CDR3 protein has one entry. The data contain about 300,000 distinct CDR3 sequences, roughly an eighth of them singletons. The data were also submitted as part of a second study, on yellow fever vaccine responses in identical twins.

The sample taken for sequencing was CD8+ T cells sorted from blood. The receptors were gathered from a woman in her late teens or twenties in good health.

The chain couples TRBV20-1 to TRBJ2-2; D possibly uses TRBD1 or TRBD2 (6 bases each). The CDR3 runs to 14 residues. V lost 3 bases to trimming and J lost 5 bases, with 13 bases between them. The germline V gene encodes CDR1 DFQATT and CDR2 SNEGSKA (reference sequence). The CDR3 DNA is TGCAGTGCTAGTTACGGGGGCAGAACCGGGGAGCTGTTTTTT. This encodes CSASYGGRTGELFF.

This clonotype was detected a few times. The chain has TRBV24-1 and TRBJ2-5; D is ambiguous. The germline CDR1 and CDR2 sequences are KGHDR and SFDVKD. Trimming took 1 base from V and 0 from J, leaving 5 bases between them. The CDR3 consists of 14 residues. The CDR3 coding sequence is TGTGCCACCAGTGATTTAGTCGACCAAGAGACCCAGTACTTC. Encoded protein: CATSDLVDQETQYF.

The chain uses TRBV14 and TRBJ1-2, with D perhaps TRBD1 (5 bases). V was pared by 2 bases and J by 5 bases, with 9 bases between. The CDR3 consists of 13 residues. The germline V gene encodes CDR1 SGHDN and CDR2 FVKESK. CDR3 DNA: TGTGCCAGCAGCCAAAGGAGGGGATATGGCTACACCTTC. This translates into CASSQRRGYGYTF.

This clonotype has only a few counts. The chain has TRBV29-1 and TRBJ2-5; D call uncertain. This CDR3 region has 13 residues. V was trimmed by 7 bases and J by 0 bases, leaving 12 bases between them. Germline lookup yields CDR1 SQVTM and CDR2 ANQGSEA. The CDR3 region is CSAGLVNQETQYF. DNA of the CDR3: TGCAGCGCCGGGTTAGTAAACCAAGAGACCCAGTACTTC.

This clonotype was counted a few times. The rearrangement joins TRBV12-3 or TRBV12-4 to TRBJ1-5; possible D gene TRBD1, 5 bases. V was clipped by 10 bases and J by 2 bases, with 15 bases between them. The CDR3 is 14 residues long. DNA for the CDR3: TGTGCCACCAGACGGGGCGGTGGCAATCAGCCCCAGCATTTT. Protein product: CATRRGGGNQPQHF.

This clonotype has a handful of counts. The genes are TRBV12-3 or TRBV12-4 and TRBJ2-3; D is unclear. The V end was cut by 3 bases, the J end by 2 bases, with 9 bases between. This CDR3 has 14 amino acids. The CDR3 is CASSFESYTDTQYF. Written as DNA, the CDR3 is TGTGCCAGCAGTTTCGAAAGTTACACAGATACGCAGTATTTT.

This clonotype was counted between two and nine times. The CDR3 loop is CASSHRDTEREQFF. The DNA for the CDR3 is TGTGCCAGCAGCCACCGGGACACCGAACGTGAGCAGTTCTTC. V usage is TRBV7-6 and J usage is TRBJ2-1; D may be TRBD1 (6 bases). Deletions cut 5 bases from V and 9 bases from J, with 17 bases between. Germline CDR1 is SGHVS and CDR2 is FNYEAQ. The CDR3 is 14 amino acids.

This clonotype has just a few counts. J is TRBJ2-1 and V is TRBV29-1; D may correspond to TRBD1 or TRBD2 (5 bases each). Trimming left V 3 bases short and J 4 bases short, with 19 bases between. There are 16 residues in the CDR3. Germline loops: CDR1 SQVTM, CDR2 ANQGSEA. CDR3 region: CSVEGSEGLEYNEQFF. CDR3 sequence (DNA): TGCAGCGTTGAGGGGAGCGAGGGGCTTGAGTACAATGAGCAGTTCTTC.

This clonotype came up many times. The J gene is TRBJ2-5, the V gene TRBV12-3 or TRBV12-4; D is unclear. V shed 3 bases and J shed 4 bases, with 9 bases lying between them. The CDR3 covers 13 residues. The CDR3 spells CASSLVRVETQYF. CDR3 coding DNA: TGTGCCAGCAGTTTGGTCCGGGTAGAGACCCAGTACTTC.

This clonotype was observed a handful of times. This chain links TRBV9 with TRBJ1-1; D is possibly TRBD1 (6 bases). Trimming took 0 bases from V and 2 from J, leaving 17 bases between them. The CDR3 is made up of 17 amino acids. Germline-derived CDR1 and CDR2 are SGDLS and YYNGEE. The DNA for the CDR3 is TGTGCCAGCAGCGTAGTAACAGGGTCTGCGCCCAACACTGAAGCTTTCTTT. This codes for CASSVVTGSAPNTEAFF.